These 27 T cell receptor beta chains originate from one sample sequenced in a study of blood T cell repertoires in COVID-19 (TCRdb year 2020). Library prep was done by the immunoSEQ multiplex PCR assay. TCRdb stores this immuneACCESS table with in-frame sequences only. Part of the clones is absent; in the studies checked, under half of the shortfall reflects unresolved V genes, and no reason is known for the rest. For this sample there are roughly 200,000 clones; about 88% appear just once. The top ten clones comprise roughly 6% of the sample. Material for sequencing was peripheral blood. These receptors came from a woman between 40 and 55 years old who had recovered from COVID-19.

This chain links TRBV19 with TRBJ2-6; 7 nucleotides align to TRBD1. CDR3 length: 17 residues. V shed 4 bases and J 0 bases; nucleotides not matched to a gene: 6. Per the germline V gene, CDR1 is LNHDA and CDR2 is SQIVND (reference sequence). Written as DNA, the CDR3 is TGTGCCAGTAGTACCGGACAGGATTTCTCTGGGGCCAACGTCCTGACTTTC. Translated, it gives CASSTGQDFSGANVLTF.

The chain uses TRBV19 and TRBJ2-5; D perhaps matches TRBD1 (6 bases). This CDR3 is 14 amino acids long. The ends were cut back, 5 bases at V and 0 bases at J, with 10 bases in the middle. Germline V gene sequence: CDR1 LNHDA, CDR2 SQIVND (reference sequence). DNA for the CDR3: TGTGCCAGTAGTGTTCGGACAGACCAAGAGACCCAGTACTTC. Translation: CASSVRTDQETQYF.

The J gene is TRBJ2-1, the V gene TRBV7-2; D is perhaps TRBD1 (6 bases). Germline V gene sequence: CDR1 SGHTA, CDR2 FQGNSA. CDR3 length: 15 amino acids. V dropped 6 bases and J dropped 7 bases, with 19 bases sitting between them. CDR3 DNA sequence: TGTGCCAGCAGTCAGGGGTCCCCGGGGCGGAATGAGCAGTTCTTC. This encodes CASSQGSPGRNEQFF.

V usage is TRBV9 and J usage is TRBJ2-1; 8 nucleotides agree with TRBD2. V gave up 2 bases and J gave up 0 bases; unmatched junction bases: 1. Germline V CDR1 and CDR2: SGDLS, YYNGEE. The CDR3 spans 15 residues. The DNA of the CDR3 is TGTGCCAGCAGCGTTACTAGCGGCTCCTACAATGAGCAGTTCTTC. Its translation: CASSVTSGSYNEQFF.

The CDR3 region has the DNA TGTGCCAGCAGCCCTGACAGGCCGCCGTTCTACGAGCAGTACTTC. Its protein product is CASSPDRPPFYEQYF. The chain carries TRBV27 and TRBJ2-7; D perhaps matches TRBD1 (6 bases). The germline V gene has CDR1 MNHEY and CDR2 SMNVEV (reference sequence). The V end lost 6 bases, the J end lost 3 bases, and 18 bases lay between the germline ends. The CDR3 length is 15 residues.

This chain links TRBV9 with TRBJ2-5; 12 bases are shared with TRBD2. This CDR3 comprises 14 residues. The germline gives CDR1 SGDLS, CDR2 YYNGEE. The V gene end was trimmed by 4 bases and the J gene end by 4 bases; junction bases not matched to a gene: 2. CDR3 region: CASSKLAGGETQYF. As DNA, the CDR3 is TGTGCCAGCAGCAAACTAGCGGGAGGAGAGACCCAGTACTTC.

The rearrangement joins TRBV6-5 to TRBJ2-3, with 7 bases fitting TRBD1. After removal of 6 bases from V and 3 bases from J, the junction contained 3 bases not matched to a gene. The CDR3 consists of 13 residues. The germline gives CDR1 MNHEY, CDR2 SVGAGI. This chain's CDR3 is CASSDRATDTQYF. The CDR3 DNA reads as TGTGCCAGCAGCGACAGGGCGACAGATACGCAGTATTTT.

This chain uses TRBV5-1 with TRBJ2-7; weak D call: TRBD2 (6 bases). Trimming took off 0 bases at V and 3 bases at J, with 19 bases between the two ends. Germline CDR1 is SGHRS and CDR2 is YFSETQ. This CDR3 is built from 17 residues. This chain's CDR3 is CASSLARDGGSVYEQYF. The DNA of the CDR3 is TGCGCCAGCAGCTTGGCTCGAGACGGGGGATCTGTCTACGAGCAGTACTTC.

The chain links TRBV19 to TRBJ2-1, with 7 bases fitting TRBD2. The CDR3 extends over 17 amino acids. V shed 0 bases and J 0 bases; nucleotides not matched to a gene: 5. Germline V CDR1 and CDR2: LNHDA, SQIVND (reference sequence). CDR3 region: CASSIEAGGSSYNEQFF. The CDR3, as DNA: TGTGCCAGTAGTATAGAAGCGGGCGGGAGCTCCTACAATGAGCAGTTCTTC.

The gene calls are TRBV2 and TRBJ2-5; D might be TRBD1 (5 bases). The germline CDR1 and CDR2 sequences are SNHLY and FYNNEI. The V gene lost 2 bases and the J gene lost 0 bases, with 10 bases spanning the gap. The CDR3 runs to 15 residues. As DNA, the CDR3 is TGTGCCAGCAGTGAAAGGACAATCCACCAAGAGACCCAGTACTTC. It is translated as CASSERTIHQETQYF.

The rearrangement joins TRBV3-1 (or the pseudogene TRBV3-2) to TRBJ2-1; D is perhaps TRBD2 (6 bases). The ends were cut back, 0 bases at V and 6 bases at J, with 12 bases in the middle. The CDR3 contains 15 residues. In germline, CDR1 is LGHDT, CDR2 YNNKEL (reference sequence). CDR3 coding DNA: TGTGCCAGCAGCCAAGAGGGGTCTAGCGTCAATGAGCAGTTCTTC. Translated, it gives CASSQEGSSVNEQFF.

The rearrangement links TRBV27 to TRBJ2-7; a possible D gene is TRBD2 (7 bases). The CDR3 runs to 15 residues. V was pared by 4 bases and J by 1 base, with 14 bases between. CDR1 is MNHEY and CDR2 is SMNVEV in the germline V gene (reference sequence). CDR3 nucleotides: TGTGCCAGCAGTTCGGGGGGCCGGGGATCCTACGAGCAGTACTTC. Protein product: CASSSGGRGSYEQYF.

The V and J genes are TRBV4-3 and TRBJ1-1; D gene unclear. The CDR3 runs to 16 residues. The germline V and J ends were trimmed by 4 bases and 2 bases, with 17 bases remaining between them. Germline CDR1 is LGHNA and CDR2 is YSLEER. The CDR3 spells CASSLQKGGANTEAFF. The CDR3 coding sequence is TGCGCCAGCAGCCTCCAAAAAGGAGGAGCTAACACTGAAGCTTTCTTT.

This clone has just a few counts. V is TRBV30 and J is TRBJ2-3; D unclear. In germline, CDR1 is GTSNPN, CDR2 SVGIG (reference sequence). CDR3 length: 13 residues. V was cut by 5 bases and J by 6 bases, with 15 bases left in between. The DNA of the CDR3 is TGTGCCTGGGCACCCTACAGTCGGGATACGCAGTATTTT. It encodes CAWAPYSRDTQYF.

This rearrangement joins TRBV5-1 to TRBJ2-1; 7 nucleotides line up with TRBD2. Germline V gives CDR1 SGHRS, CDR2 YFSETQ. Unmatched junction bases numbered 9, after V lost 2 bases and J lost 4 bases. The CDR3 extends over 16 amino acids. The CDR3 loop reads CASSFFPSGQYNEQFF. The DNA for the CDR3 is TGCGCCAGCAGCTTCTTTCCTAGCGGCCAATACAATGAGCAGTTCTTC.

The V and J genes are TRBV19 and TRBJ2-7; D perhaps matches TRBD2 (6 bases). CDR3 length: 15 amino acids. CDR1 is LNHDA, CDR2 SQIVND, per germline (reference sequence). Trimming removed 3 bases from V and 0 bases from J, with 12 bases in between. The CDR3: CASSMSVAVSYEQYF. The CDR3 DNA sequence: TGTGCCAGTAGTATGTCGGTAGCGGTCTCCTACGAGCAGTACTTC.

The V and J genes are TRBV11-3 and TRBJ1-1, with D uncertain. V shed 0 bases and J shed 1 base, with 3 bases lying between them. CDR1 and CDR2 from the germline V gene are SGHNT and YENEEA. This CDR3 has 13 amino acids. CDR3 sequence reads: CASSLDRNTEAFF. The CDR3 DNA reads TGTGCCAGCAGCTTAGACAGGAACACTGAAGCTTTCTTT.

The CDR3 loop reads CASSHWDSLQETQYF. CDR3 sequence (DNA): TGTGCCAGCAGCCACTGGGACAGCCTCCAAGAGACCCAGTACTTC. V is TRBV7-9 and J is TRBJ2-5; 7 nucleotides match TRBD1. The CDR3 is made up of 15 amino acids. Germline values: CDR1 SEHNR, CDR2 FQNEAQ (reference sequence). After removal of 5 bases from V and 1 base from J, the junction contained 7 bases not matched to a gene.

This chain connects TRBV25-1 to TRBJ2-7; 11 positions match TRBD1. The CDR3 is made up of 16 amino acids. In germline, CDR1 is MGHDK, CDR2 SYGVNS. Unmatched junction bases numbered 12, after V lost 5 bases and J lost 6 bases. The CDR3 protein is CASSKRTGGASGEQYF. CDR3 nucleotides: TGTGCCAGCAGTAAAAGGACAGGGGGCGCGTCGGGCGAGCAGTACTTC.

The rearrangement links TRBV2 to TRBJ2-3, with 14 nucleotides matching TRBD2. V dropped 9 bases and J dropped 6; count of bases not matched to a gene: 8. The CDR3 loop spans 15 amino acids. Germline CDR1 is SNHLY and CDR2 is FYNNEI. DNA of the CDR3: TGTGCCAGGAGAGGGACTAGCGGGAGTTTCGATACGCAGTATTTT. This translates into CARRGTSGSFDTQYF.

The V call is TRBV18, the J call TRBJ2-5; D perhaps matches TRBD2 (6 bases). The germline V gene encodes CDR1 KGHSH and CDR2 LQKENI. The CDR3 is 17 residues long. V was shortened by 2 bases and J by 3 bases, with 19 bases between the two germline ends. The CDR3 loop reads CASSPMNRGTPEETQYF. As DNA, the CDR3 is TGTGCCAGCTCACCAATGAACCGCGGGACCCCTGAAGAGACCCAGTACTTC.

The genes are TRBV7-2 and TRBJ2-7, with 8 nucleotides matching TRBD1. CDR1 is SGHTA, CDR2 FQGNSA, per germline. This CDR3 contains 16 residues. The trim removed 2 bases at V and 0 bases at J, leaving 6 bases unmatched. The CDR3 DNA follows: TGTGCCAGCAGCTTATTAGGGGACAGGAGCTCCTACGAGCAGTACTTC. It translates to CASSLLGDRSSYEQYF. Drawing the rest from reference TRBV7-2 and TRBJ2-7, the complete variable domain is GAGVSQSPSNKVTEKGKDVELRCDPISGHTALYWYRQSLGQGLEFLIYFQGNSAPDKSGLPSDRFSAERTGGSVSTLTIQRTQQEDSAVYLCASSLLGDRSSYEQYFGPGTRLTVT.

The rearrangement joins TRBV15 to TRBJ1-6, with 8 positions matching TRBD1. The V gene's germline CDR1 is LNHNV and CDR2 YYDKDF (reference sequence). The CDR3 consists of 17 residues. V shed 0 bases and J 8 bases; nucleotides not matched to a gene: 9. The DNA for the CDR3 is TGTGCCACCAGCAGAGATCTAGACAGGGGAGGGTATTCACCCCTCCACTTT. It codes for CATSRDLDRGGYSPLHF.

The rearrangement joins TRBV7-8 to TRBJ1-3; D remains unclear. CDR3 length: 15 residues. Between the trimmed V and J ends, which lost 7 bases and 0 bases, there was a span of 13 bases. CDR1 and CDR2 (germline): SGHVS, FQNEAQ. CDR3 sequence (DNA): TGTGCCAGCAACCCCGCCACGAGCTCTGGAAACACCATATATTTT. Translating it yields CASNPATSSGNTIYF.

The chain recombines TRBV24-1 with TRBJ2-1, with D unclear. The CDR3 runs 13 residues. The V end was cut by 0 bases, the J end by 7 bases, with 6 bases between. CDR1 and CDR2 (germline): KGHDR, SFDVKD. The CDR3 here is CATSDLEVNEQFF. The CDR3 DNA is TGTGCCACCAGTGATTTGGAGGTGAATGAGCAGTTCTTC.

The rearrangement uses TRBV5-8 and TRBJ1-2; D is unclear. V lost 0 bases, J lost 2 bases, and 8 bases lay in between. The CDR3 runs to 14 residues. Germline V gene data show CDR1 as SGHTS and CDR2 as YDEGEE. CDR3 residues: CASSLGVKNYGYTF. The CDR3 DNA sequence: TGTGCCAGCAGCTTGGGCGTCAAGAACTATGGCTACACCTTC.

This chain joins TRBV28 and TRBJ1-6; TRBD1 matches at 7 bases. J gave up 6 bases and V 6 bases, and 11 bases lay outside the gene matches. Germline-derived CDR1 and CDR2 are MDHEN and SYDVKM. The CDR3 totals 16 residues. The DNA for the CDR3 is TGTGCCAGCAGCTTTGGTCGGGGACAGCTTAATTCACCCCTCCACTTT. Translating gives CASSFGRGQLNSPLHF.